This T cell receptor beta chain was profiled in a study of blood T cell repertoires in COVID-19. Study overall: Collection of acute and convalescent COVID-19 samples took place in the United States, Italy and Spain.

Germline CDR1 reads LGHDT; CDR2 reads YNNKEL (reference sequence). Trimming took 4 bases from V and 7 from J; bases not matched to a gene: 5. The CDR3 spans 15 residues. This table comes from immunoSEQ multiplex PCR, and its TCRdb copy is limited to in-frame clones, with some not included. Of some 110,000 clones in the sample, around 83% were seen once. Sequencing was carried out using peripheral blood. The sequence came from a man aged 70 or older with acute or convalescent COVID-19. This chain uses TRBV3-1 (or the pseudogene TRBV3-2) with TRBJ1-6; 9 positions match TRBD1. The CDR3 spells CASSLIGQGNSPLHF. The CDR3 nucleotides read TGTGCCAGCAGCCTCATAGGACAGGGGAATTCACCCCTCCACTTT.